This TCR beta chain was retrieved from a study of PD-1 blockade in classical Hodgkin lymphoma. Study conclusions and caveats: Compared with healthy donors, newly diagnosed patients reportedly showed lower baseline TCR diversity. A significant rise in TCR diversity by C4D1 was seen for CD4+ but not CD8+ cells.

V shed 4 bases, J shed 4 bases, and the junction held 6 bases outside the gene matches. Germline values: CDR1 SGHVS, CDR2 FQNEAQ. The CDR3 is 15 amino acids. The protocol was immunoSEQ multiplex PCR, while the TCRdb copy is restricted to in-frame clones and leaves out a portion. The sample yields tens of thousands of clones, approximately 72% seen once. For this clone: What it recognizes is unknown.

Time point specified: cycle 4 day 1 (C4D1), after more than five weeks of nivolumab. All the patients suffered relapse after autologous stem cell transplantation, and brentuximab vedotin exposure differed. The sequencing used peripheral blood mononuclear cells (PBMCs), collected before the fourth cycle of nivolumab. The receptor comes from a human donor with classical Hodgkin lymphoma. The V gene is TRBV7-8, the J gene TRBJ2-2, with 7 positions matching TRBD1. The CDR3: CASSSTGVSTGELFF. In DNA, the CDR3 is TGTGCCAGCAGCTCCACAGGGGTGAGCACCGGGGAGCTGTTTTTT.